This T cell receptor (beta chain) is drawn from a study of T-cell reconstitution after alpha-beta-depleted transplantation in children. V was trimmed by 4 bases and J by 1 base, leaving 4 bases between them. The CDR3 is 12 residues long. Germline V gene sequence: CDR1 ENHRY, CDR2 SYGVKD. It was with unique molecular identifiers that the TCRbeta library was prepared. TCRdb used MiXCR to reprocess the PCR reads, holding one entry per CDR3 protein. The table includes 500,000 to 600,000 distinct CDR3 sequences, approximately 20% detected once. This clonotype was seen more than once but under ten times. The TCR originated in a human donor who donated a stem cell graft to a child with acute lymphoblastic leukemia. This rearrangement joins TRBV10-3 to TRBJ2-5; D ambiguous. The specimen comprised PBMCs from the stem cell graft donor, sampled from the stem cell graft. CDR3 sequence: CAISAAQETQYF. The CDR3 DNA reads as TGTGCCATCAGTGCAGCCCAAGAGACCCAGTACTTC.